This record concerns one T cell receptor beta chain sequence. Its specificity is not known. TCRB transcripts that were expressed got sequenced, as all of the isolated RNA had been reverse transcribed. Method: immunoSEQ multiplex PCR; TCRdb's copy keeps in-frame clones and lacks some. The table shows about 370,000 clones, with 8.5% to 10% occurring only once. The source of the sample is a study of beta chain features in type 1 diabetes. This CDR3 spans 15 amino acids. V trimming: 3 bases; J trimming: 7 bases; junction bases outside the gene matches: 10. The germline V gene encodes CDR1 SGHAT and CDR2 FQDESV (reference sequence). General study results and limits: Significant though moderate, a shortening of TCRB CDR3s appeared in all four CD4+ subsets of Type 1 diabetes patients. Researchers reported that naive, central memory and Treg TCRB repertoires appeared more similar in patients than in healthy donors.

The sequenced sample consisted of central memory CD4+ T cells from blood. The receptor was derived from a man younger than 40 with type 1 diabetes. This chain joins TRBV11-1 and TRBJ2-3, with TRBD2 matching 7 bases. The CDR3 spells CASSFLQGLSYTQYF. The CDR3, as DNA: TGTGCCAGCAGCTTTCTCCAGGGACTATCCTATACGCAGTATTTT.